This TCR beta chain was documented in a study of T cells in women clearing cervical HPV infection (dated by TCRdb to 2017 to 2018). General notes on the study: The cases were 25 to 30 women with histologically confirmed HPV16-related CIN3 or worse, and 2 of those women had invasive cancers. Controls were 25 women whose single incident HPV16 infection cleared within 12 months without precancer or cancer developing. Case blood was taken at the visit when the lesion was first identified, whereas control blood was taken when infection was no longer detected. For cases, a median interval of approximately 140 days, with an interquartile range of 90 to 200 days, was observed between lesion detection and blood sampling. Since HLA typing was available for only a few women, HLA type could not be ruled out as a confounder. Nested within Costa Rica's Guanacaste HPV Natural History Study, an exploratory proof-of-principle case-control study compared TCR repertoires across cervical HPV16 outcomes. Cases and controls were matched on age within five years and on year of sample collection. Median age was about 32 years in cases versus 37 to 40 in controls, and baseline characteristics did not differ significantly. The parent cohort enrolled 10,000 or so women aged 18 or older in Guanacaste, Costa Rica, during about 1992 to 1995 and followed them for around 7 years. Quality controls consisted of five blinded duplicates per group, for a total of approximately 60 samples made up of some 50 participants and around ten replicates.

Broad study findings and their caveats: Cases had lower TRBV6-7 relative abundance than controls (approximately 0.11% versus 0.16%; Bonferroni P = 0.0008). Because T-cell numbers per sample were unknown, differences in richness could reflect varying T-cell content rather than repertoire biology. CIN3+ cases had significantly higher TCR repertoire richness than controls across sequencing depths, but evenness did not differ between the groups. Whether associations preceded infection or resulted from infection could not be shown with the cross-sectional design, and effector/memory subsets and HPV-specific T cells were not isolated. By combining richness with V gene abundances, random forest classifiers separated cases from controls with an estimated AUC of about 0.86.

TCR beta CDR3 regions were amplified by multiplex PCR from an average of roughly 1,300 ng genomic DNA per sample using the immunoSEQ assay. Primer bias was corrected in the assay by using a complete synthetic TCR repertoire to establish an amplification baseline. The amplicons were sequenced using the Illumina platform. As for the authors' bioinformatics: Sequences were error-corrected by clustering with frequency ratios and a modified nearest-neighbor algorithm, then analyzed in the immunoSEQ Analyzer with IMGT gene definitions. TCR richness and evenness were averaged over 20 rarefaction repeats at each rarefaction depth, excluding samples with fewer sequences than the depth. V, D and J gene relative abundances were compared between groups with Wilcoxon rank sum tests, applying FDR correction. An intraclass correlation of around 96% for TCR richness and an average of roughly 80% across about 66 gene segments were obtained from the blinded duplicates. Here the immuneACCESS table is served through TCRdb, limited to in-frame sequences with V and J called. Missing clones are a known gap in these copies; in checked studies unresolved V genes cover under half, and the rest lacks a known reason. The D gene and trimming were derived from the DNA, and the V and J assignments and clone size from that table. Per the sample table, the count is about 36,000 clones. Less than 4% of the sample is held by the ten biggest clonotypes.

Every participant had a single incident cervical HPV16 infection, and prevalent HPV16 infections were excluded. Cervical HPV DNA was detected with MY09/MY11 PCR, and genotyping was done with dot-blot hybridization. Roughly 16 mL of heparinized blood were centrifuged, and the buffy coat was split into aliquots, frozen at -30 degrees C, and then kept at -80 degrees C. QIAGEN kits were used to extract genomic DNA from buffy coat specimens. Its CDR3 holds 14 amino acids, cysteine through phenylalanine. The DNA shown is the part of the CDR3 that was read: 33 bases, in frame from base 1. The V and J ends are trimmed by 4 bases and 1 base, leaving 10 bases between them. The germline V gene (reference sequence) yields SEHNR for CDR1 and FQNEAQ for CDR2. Note on this clone: Its antigen is unknown. With the read ending 3 residues before the CDR3 end, the germline J gene is used to fill in that end.

This clonotype was obtained from a woman between 18 and 70 years old with a cervical HPV16 infection that either progressed to CIN3+ or cleared (not recorded which). The sample comprised blood buffy coat. Rearrangement joined TRBV7-9 to TRBJ1-1; there is no confident call for the D gene. The covered CDR3 bases are TGTGCCAGCAGCTCTCAACAAGGGAACACTGAA. Translated, it reads CASSSQQGNTE. The entire CDR3 reads CASSSQQGNTEAFF.